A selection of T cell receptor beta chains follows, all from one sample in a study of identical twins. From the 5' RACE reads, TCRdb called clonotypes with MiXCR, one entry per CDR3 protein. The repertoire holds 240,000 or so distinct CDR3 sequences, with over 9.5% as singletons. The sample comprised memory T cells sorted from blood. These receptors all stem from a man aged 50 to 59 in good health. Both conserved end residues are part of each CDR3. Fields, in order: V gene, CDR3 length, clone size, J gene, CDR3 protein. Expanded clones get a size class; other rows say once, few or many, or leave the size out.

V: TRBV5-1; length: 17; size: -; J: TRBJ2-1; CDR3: CASSTFGTSGLYNEQFF
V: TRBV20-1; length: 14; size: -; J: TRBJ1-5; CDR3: CSAPQGSPNQPQHF
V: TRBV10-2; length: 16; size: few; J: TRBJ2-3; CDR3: CASSEPSGGALDTQYF
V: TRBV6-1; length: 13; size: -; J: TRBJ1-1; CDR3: CASQPLGVAEAFF
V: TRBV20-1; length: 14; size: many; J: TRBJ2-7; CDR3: CSASPLAGSYEQYF
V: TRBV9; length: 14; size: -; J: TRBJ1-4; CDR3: CASSVRQSGEKLFF
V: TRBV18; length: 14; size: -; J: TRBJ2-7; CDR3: CASSPERTRREQYF
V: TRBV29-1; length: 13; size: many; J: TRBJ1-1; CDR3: CSGTQGANTEAFF
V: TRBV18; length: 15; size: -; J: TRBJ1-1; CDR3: CASLSGGSLNTEAFF
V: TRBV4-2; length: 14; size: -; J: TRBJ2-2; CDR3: CASSYQDGHGELFF